These 18 T cell receptor beta chains came from one sample sequenced in a study of CD8+ T cells in alopecia areata (dated by TCRdb to between 2017 and 2018). Library preparation was by the immunoSEQ multiplex PCR assay. RNA was extracted from all samples and reverse transcribed into cDNA, which served as template for TCR sequencing. Held by TCRdb, this immuneACCESS table contains in-frame sequences only and omits some clones. Under half of the omission traces to an unresolved V gene where checked; the cause of the rest is unknown. Within this sample are 190,000 or so clones, with roughly three fifths of them counted one time only. The ten largest make up roughly 12% of the sample. What the time point label conveys for this sample: roughly 26 weeks on oral tofacitinib. In the paper's terms, the treatment or condition label means: oral pan-JAK inhibitor, 5-10 mg twice daily. The material sequenced was CD8+ T cells sorted from blood, taken at week 24, from a patient treated with tofacitinib. Receptors originate from a human donor with alopecia areata.

The CDR3 DNA sequence: TGTGCCAGCAGCTCCCAGCCGTACCGGCAAGAGACCCAGTACTTC. Translating it yields CASSSQPYRQETQYF. The J gene is TRBJ2-5, the V gene TRBV7-8, with D hard to call. Germline CDR1 reads SGHVS; CDR2 reads FQNEAQ. The V end lost 4 bases, the J end lost 2 bases, and 14 bases lay between the germline ends. This CDR3 spans 15 amino acids.

The sample holds a few counts of this clone. The rearrangement links TRBV18 to TRBJ2-7; D unclear. Germline loops: CDR1 KGHSH, CDR2 LQKENI. The CDR3 sequence is 13 residues long. The V end was cut by 6 bases, the J end by 0 bases, with 9 bases between. The CDR3 DNA is TGTGCCAGCTCTAACCTGGACTCCTACGAGCAGTACTTC. It specifies CASSNLDSYEQYF.

This chain uses TRBV7-8 with TRBJ2-5; 14 bases map to TRBD2. V shed 4 bases, J shed 9 bases, and the junction held 10 bases outside the gene matches. CDR1 and CDR2 from the germline V gene are SGHVS and FQNEAQ. The CDR3 is 16 residues long. In DNA, the CDR3 is TGTGCCAGCAGCTCGCGGACTAGCGGGGGGCAGGGGGCCCAGTACTTC. It codes for CASSSRTSGGQGAQYF.

The chain recombines TRBV5-1 with TRBJ1-1; a weak D match, TRBD1 (5 bases). CDR1 SGHRS and CDR2 YFSETQ come from the germline V gene. This CDR3 contains 13 residues. V was trimmed by 6 bases and J by 4 bases, leaving 13 bases between them. Here the CDR3 DNA reads TGCGCCAGCACCTACCGGGGCGGCACTGAAGCTTTCTTT. It translates to CASTYRGGTEAFF.

V is TRBV19 and J is TRBJ2-3, with 13 positions matching TRBD2. CDR3 length equals 16 residues. The germline CDR1 and CDR2 sequences are LNHDA and SQIVND (reference sequence). The junction had 6 bases not matched to a gene; V was cut back by 6 bases and J by 3 bases. CDR3 in DNA: TGTGCCAGTAGCCGAGGACTAGCGGGGGCGACAGATACGCAGTATTTT. Protein sequence: CASSRGLAGATDTQYF.

The V call is TRBV29-1, the J call TRBJ2-5; 7 bases agree with TRBD2. This CDR3 has 16 amino acids. The ends lost 2 bases at V and 0 bases at J; junction bases unmatched: 9. Germline CDR1 and CDR2: SQVTM and ANQGSEA. CDR3 amino acids: CSVETWGLRDQETQYF. The CDR3 region has the DNA TGCAGCGTTGAAACTTGGGGACTACGGGACCAAGAGACCCAGTACTTC.

The chain joins TRBV20-1 to TRBJ1-2; unclear D gene. The CDR3 contains 11 residues. Germline V gene lookup returns CDR1 DFQATT and CDR2 SNEGSKA (reference sequence). Trimming took off 3 bases at V and 8 bases at J, with 10 bases between the two ends. This CDR3 reads CSARVSGGYTF. The CDR3 coding sequence is TGCAGTGCTAGGGTGTCCGGGGGCTACACCTTC.

The rearrangement links TRBV7-9 to TRBJ1-5, with D perhaps TRBD1 (6 bases). The CDR3 sequence is 15 residues long. Germline-derived CDR1 and CDR2 are SEHNR and FQNEAQ (reference sequence). V gave up 4 bases and J gave up 5 bases, with 15 bases separating them. The CDR3 DNA follows: TGTGCCAGCAGCTCTACAGGGCGTCTAGATCAGCCCCAGCATTTT. Translating it yields CASSSTGRLDQPQHF.

The chain carries TRBV30 and TRBJ1-1; D not resolved. Germline V lookup: CDR1 GTSNPN, CDR2 SVGIG (reference sequence). The germline V and J ends were trimmed by 8 bases and 1 base, with 17 bases remaining between them. The CDR3 covers 14 residues. The CDR3, as DNA: TGTGCCGGACGAGGGAGCGGAGGGAACACTGAAGCTTTCTTT. Translating it yields CAGRGSGGNTEAFF.

The V and J genes are TRBV19 and TRBJ2-1, with D possibly TRBD2 on 5 matching bases. In germline, CDR1 is LNHDA, CDR2 SQIVND (reference sequence). V lost 7 bases to trimming and J lost 10 bases, with 23 bases between them. The CDR3 consists of 15 residues. As DNA, the CDR3 is TGTGCCAGTACCCACACGGATCCGGGGAGCGGAGAGCAGTTCTTC. This gives the protein CASTHTDPGSGEQFF.

As DNA, the CDR3 is TGCGCCAGCAGCCTCCTGCGGGAGGGCTCCTACGAGCAGTACTTC. Translated: CASSLLREGSYEQYF. The chain is built from TRBV4-1 and TRBJ2-5, with 9 bases identical to TRBD2. The DNA end lines up better with TRBJ2-7; the J call may be wrong. CDR1 is MGHRA and CDR2 is YSYEKL in the germline V gene. The CDR3 runs to 15 residues.

The chain links TRBV14 to TRBJ2-3; D unclear. There are 12 residues in the CDR3. The germline V gene has CDR1 SGHDN and CDR2 FVKESK. Trimming stripped 1 base from V and 7 bases from J, with 6 bases between. In DNA form, the CDR3 reads TGTGCCAGCAGCCAAGTTAGGCATACGCAGTATTTT. It encodes CASSQVRHTQYF.

This chain links TRBV11-2 with TRBJ2-7, with D maybe TRBD1 (5 bases). V was shortened by 3 bases and J by 4 bases, with 10 bases between the two germline ends. The CDR3 has 13 residues. CDR1 is SGHAT, CDR2 FQNNGV, per germline. The CDR3 spells CASSLPGQYEQYF. The CDR3, as DNA: TGTGCCAGCAGCTTGCCAGGGCAATACGAGCAGTACTTC.

This clone has just a few counts. The chain joins TRBV29-1 to TRBJ1-4, with no clear D. Germline V lookup: CDR1 SQVTM, CDR2 ANQGSEA. V lost 4 bases, J lost 0 bases, and 3 bases lay in between. The CDR3 length is 12 residues. CDR3 bases: TGCAGCGTTGGAGCAACTAATGAAAAACTGTTTTTT. Amino acid sequence: CSVGATNEKLFF. Drawing the rest from reference TRBV29-1 and TRBJ1-4, the complete variable domain is SAVISQKPSRDICQRGTSLTIQCQVDSQVTMMFWYRQQPGQSLTLIATANQGSEATYESGFVIDKFPISRPNLTFSTLTVSNMSPEDSSIYLCSVGATNEKLFFGSGTQLSVL.

In its sample, this clone was seen a few times. J is TRBJ2-7 and V is TRBV13, with D unclear. The CDR3 contains 15 residues. The V gene's germline CDR1 is PRHDT and CDR2 FYEKMQ (reference sequence). V lost 2 bases, J lost 1 base, and 12 bases lay in between. The CDR3 protein is CASSLSSGRSYEQYF. In nucleotides, the CDR3 is TGTGCCAGCAGCTTATCTTCGGGCAGGTCCTACGAGCAGTACTTC.

The chain uses TRBV6-5 and TRBJ2-1; 10 bases match TRBD1. V lost 10 bases and J lost 7; bases outside the gene matches: 13. Germline V lookup: CDR1 MNHEY, CDR2 SVGAGI. The CDR3 sequence is 15 residues long. The chain's CDR3 is CATRTGTGDRNEQFF. CDR3 sequence (DNA): TGTGCCACCCGAACCGGGACAGGGGACCGGAATGAGCAGTTCTTC.

This clone was seen once. The chain joins TRBV5-1 to TRBJ1-3; D is unresolved. This CDR3 region has 15 residues. CDR1 and CDR2 (germline): SGHRS, YFSETQ. Trimming left V 1 base short and J 4 bases short, with 12 bases between. CDR3 sequence (DNA): TGCGCCAGCAGCTTGTTAGGGTATTACGGAAACACCATATATTTT. Protein sequence: CASSLLGYYGNTIYF.

The chain has TRBV7-9 and TRBJ1-6, with D hard to call. Germline V gene sequence: CDR1 SEHNR, CDR2 FQNEAQ (reference sequence). The CDR3 extends over 14 amino acids. The V and J ends lost 4 bases and 2 bases respectively, with 6 bases between them. The CDR3 bases are TGTGCCAGCAGCTCCCAGCCCTATAATTCACCCCTCCACTTT. Amino acid sequence: CASSSQPYNSPLHF.